This T cell receptor (beta chain) was identified during a study of OX40 agonist ivuxolimab in advanced cancers. Cycle 7 day 1, cycle 4 day 1, and baseline were the timepoints at which blood was sampled. Trimming removed 3 bases from V and 11 bases from J, with 17 bases in between. Germline-derived CDR1 and CDR2 are MNHEY and SMNVEV (reference sequence). This CDR3 is built from 13 residues. The method was immunoSEQ multiplex PCR; TCRdb's version includes in-frame clones alone and lacks a portion of them. The table shows 70,000 to 95,000 clones, with about 86% occurring only once. This sequence was found in an adult with an advanced solid tumor such as melanoma, head and neck, liver or kidney cancer. Sequences were derived from CD4+ or CD8+ T cells sorted from blood, sampled in a trial of the OX40 agonist ivuxolimab. The V gene is TRBV27, the J gene TRBJ2-7, with D unclear. The CDR3 coding sequence is TGTGCCAGCAGTTTCTGGACCCCGGTGGTTGAGTACTTC. Amino acids: CASSFWTPVVEYF.